The present T cell receptor beta chain was sequenced within a study of quantifying T cell responses using KT2 cells. Study context: RNA was reverse transcribed with TCR alpha and beta constant-region primers.

V lost 6 bases to trimming and J lost 9 bases; unmatched junction nucleotides: 3. The CDR3 length is 12 residues. Germline V gene lookup returns CDR1 SNHLY and CDR2 FYNNEI. The sample holds many counts of this clonotype. The cDNA 3' end received a ligated oligonucleotide with a UMI. An equimolar mix of RC1.1 and RC1.2 primed the beta chain across TRBC1 and TRBC2. From the UMI-ligation and nested PCR reads, TCRdb called clonotypes with MiXCR, one entry per CDR3 protein. The sample records tens of thousands of distinct CDR3 sequences, 12% being singletons. This receptor was taken from a human donor. The sequenced sample was PBMCs spiked with cells of the T cell clone KT2. This rearrangement joins TRBV2 to TRBJ2-1, with 9 bases fitting TRBD2. In DNA, the CDR3 is TGTGCCAGCAGGCTAGCGGGGCCTGAGCAGTTCTTC. Residues: CASRLAGPEQFF.